Sequencing of this TCR beta chain was carried out in a study of OX40 agonist ivuxolimab in advanced cancers. Some clones are missing from TCRdb's copy, which holds only in-frame ones; the method was immunoSEQ multiplex PCR. The data hold around 58,000 clones, with about 89% observed a single time. With 2 bases clipped from V and 7 bases from J, the junction kept 5 bases outside the gene matches. Germline V CDR1 and CDR2: MNHNY, SVGAGI (reference sequence). CDR3 size: 14 residues. The chain is built from TRBV6-6 and TRBJ1-5; 7 bases are a match to TRBD1. The sample consisted of CD4+ or CD8+ T cells sorted from blood, taken in a trial of the OX40 agonist ivuxolimab. This TCR derives from an adult with an advanced solid tumor such as melanoma, head and neck, liver or kidney cancer. The CDR3 coding sequence is TGTGCCAGCAGTTACCGACAGGGAGGGCAGCCCCAGCATTTT. Its translation is CASSYRQGGQPQHF.